These T cell receptor beta chains were read from a single sample in a study of TIL therapy for anti-PD-1-resistant metastatic lung cancer. Profiled with immunoSEQ multiplex PCR; TCRdb holds only in-frame clones, not every one. The data contain about 60,000 clones, roughly 91% of them singletons. Sequencing was performed on blood, taken at baseline. These receptors were obtained from a person between 25 and 80 years old with non-small cell lung cancer. Each CDR3 is given with its conserved first and last residue. D genes are given only for firm matches. The listing skips clone size in some rows; elsewhere it reads once, few, many or a size class.

J gene | D gene | clone size | V gene | CDR3 DNA | CDR3 protein
TRBJ2-7 | . | . | TRBV24-1 | TGTGCCACCAGTAGGGGTTCCTACGAGCAGTACTTC | CATSRGSYEQYF
TRBJ1-5 | . | . | TRBV7-3 | TGTGCCAGCAGCTTAAAAGGCGGGGATCAGCCCCAGCATTTT | CASSLKGGDQPQHF
TRBJ1-5 | . | . | TRBV12-3/TRBV12-4 | TGTGCCAGCAGTTTCCGATTGAATCAGCCCCAGCATTTT | CASSFRLNQPQHF
TRBJ1-5 | . | few | TRBV2 | TGTGCCAGCAGAAGAACACAATATAGCAATCAGCCCCAGCATTTT | CASRRTQYSNQPQHF
TRBJ2-5 | . | . | TRBV4-2 | TGTGCCAGCAGCCAAGATCATCAGGGGGGGGAGACCCAGTACTTC | CASSQDHQGGETQYF
TRBJ1-6 | . | . | TRBV30 | TGTGCCTGGAGGGGGAACAGTAATTCACCCCTCCACTTT | CAWRGNSNSPLHF
TRBJ2-1 | . | . | TRBV11-2 | TGTGCCAGCAGCTCACAAGCGGAGAGCTCCTACAATGAGCAGTTCTTC | CASSSQAESSYNEQFF
TRBJ1-1 | . | . | TRBV6-5 | TGTGCCAGCCGATCAGGCATCAACACTGAAGCTTTCTTT | CASRSGINTEAFF
TRBJ1-2 | . | few | TRBV12-3/TRBV12-4 | TGTGCCAGCAGCCCACAGGCTTCGGAGGGCTACACCTTC | CASSPQASEGYTF
TRBJ1-2 | . | . | TRBV19 | TGTGCCAGTACCGGGGAGTGGATCGGCTATGGCTACACCTTC | CASTGEWIGYGYTF
TRBJ2-3 | TRBD2 | . | TRBV19 | TGTGCCAGTAGGGGACTAGCGGGGGGGCGAGCAGATACGCAGTATTTT | CASRGLAGGRADTQYF
TRBJ2-4 | . | . | TRBV6-5 | TGTGCCAGCAGTTACGGGACAATCCAGTACTTC | CASSYGTIQYF
TRBJ2-7 | . | . | TRBV3-1/TRBV3-2 | TGTGCCAGCAGCGACGGGACAAGAGGACCCTACGAGCAGTACTTC | CASSDGTRGPYEQYF
TRBJ1-2 | TRBD1 | . | TRBV6-5 | TGTGCCAGCAGTAACGATGGACAGGGCGGTGGCTACACCTTC | CASSNDGQGGGYTF
TRBJ2-3 | TRBD2 | . | TRBV18 | TGTGCCAGCTCACCACCTACCGGGGGCGGGGGGCGCACAGATACGCAGTATTTT | CASSPPTGGGGRTDTQYF